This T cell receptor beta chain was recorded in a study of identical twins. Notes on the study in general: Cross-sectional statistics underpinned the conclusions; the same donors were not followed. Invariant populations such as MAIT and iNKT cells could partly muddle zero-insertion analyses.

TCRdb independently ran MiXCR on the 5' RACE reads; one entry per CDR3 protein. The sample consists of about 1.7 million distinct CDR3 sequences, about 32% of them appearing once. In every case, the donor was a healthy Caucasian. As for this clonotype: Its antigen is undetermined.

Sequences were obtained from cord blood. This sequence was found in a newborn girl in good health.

In DNA form, the CDR3 reads TGCAGTGCTAGAATGGCGGGGACTTCCTACAATGAGCAGTTCTTC. Its protein is CSARMAGTSYNEQFF. The genes are TRBV20-1 and TRBJ2-1; D is perhaps TRBD2 (6 bases). In germline, CDR1 is DFQATT, CDR2 SNEGSKA (reference sequence). V was trimmed by 2 bases and J by 1 base, leaving 12 bases between them. This CDR3 has 15 amino acids.